Listed below are T cell receptor beta chains from one sample, sequenced in a study of blood T cell repertoires in COVID-19. Clones were sequenced by immunoSEQ multiplex PCR, and TCRdb holds only the in-frame ones, with some missing. Of 250,000 to 350,000 clones listed, roughly 87% are singletons. Source material: PBMCs or T cells enriched from blood (not recorded which). The receptors come from a woman aged 40 to 50 who had recovered from COVID-19. Each CDR3 is given with its conserved first and last residue. The D gene is left open where the match is weak. Clone size is not always given. Where it is, it says once, few, many or a class for expanded clones.

d_call j_call clone_size v_call cdr3_nt cdr3_aa
TRBD1 TRBJ1-5 NA TRBV28 TGTGCCAGCAGTTTATATGGCAGGGGGCTAGGCAATCAGCCCCAGCATTTT CASSLYGRGLGNQPQHF
TRBD1 TRBJ1-5 NA TRBV2 TGTGCCAGTAACAGGGGCGGGAATCAGCCCCAGCATTTT CASNRGGNQPQHF
NA TRBJ1-6 NA TRBV6-5 TGTGCCAGCAAACCACACAGGGATTCACCCCTCCACTTT CASKPHRDSPLHF
TRBD1 TRBJ2-2 NA TRBV7-2 TGTGCCAGCAGCCCCCGACAGGGGGGTAACGGGGAGCTGTTTTTT CASSPRQGGNGELFF
NA TRBJ1-2 NA TRBV24-1 TGTGCCACCAGTGATCTAAGTATGGATGGCTACACCTTC CATSDLSMDGYTF
NA TRBJ2-1 NA TRBV7-3 TGTGCCAGCAGCTTGGGGGGAGAAAATGAGCAGTTCTTC CASSLGGENEQFF
TRBD2 TRBJ2-3 NA TRBV4-3 TGCGCCAGCAGCCAAGAAGGACTAGCGGGCCGAGATACGCAGTATTTT CASSQEGLAGRDTQYF
TRBD2 TRBJ2-7 NA TRBV11-3 TGTGCCAGCAGCTTAAGAGCGGGAGGAGGCGAGCAGTACTTC CASSLRAGGGEQYF
NA TRBJ2-1 NA TRBV27 TGTGCCAGCATGGGATGGGGAGTGAGCTCCTACAATGAGCAGTTCTTC CASMGWGVSSYNEQFF
TRBD2 TRBJ2-5 NA TRBV10-1 TGCGCCAGCAGTAAGGCGGGAGTGGGGGAGACCCAGTACTTC CASSKAGVGETQYF
NA TRBJ2-1 NA TRBV18 TGTGCCAGCTCACCCGACTATCTTAATTTCAATGAGCAGTTCTTC CASSPDYLNFNEQFF
TRBD1 TRBJ1-5 once TRBV4-3 TGCGCCAGCAGCCAAGAGGTCGGACAGGGGGGCCAGCCCCAGCATTTT CASSQEVGQGGQPQHF
NA TRBJ2-7 NA TRBV7-9 TGTGCCAGCAGCCCCCCGACAGCCCTAGGCTACGAGCAGTACTTC CASSPPTALGYEQYF
TRBD2 TRBJ2-3 NA TRBV5-8 TGTGCCAGCAGCTTGGCGAATCTAGCGGGAGGGTACACAGATACGCAGTATTTT CASSLANLAGGYTDTQYF
TRBD1 TRBJ1-1 NA TRBV28 TGTGCCAGCAGTTTAAACCCAGGGGGGAACACTGAAGCTTTCTTT CASSLNPGGNTEAFF
TRBD1 TRBJ2-2 NA TRBV18 TGTGCCAGCTCACAGGGACAGACCGGGGAGCTGTTTTTT CASSQGQTGELFF
NA TRBJ2-1 NA TRBV7-2 TGTGCCAGCAGCGCCCCTTCCAGCGACAATGAGCAGTTCTTC CASSAPSSDNEQFF
NA TRBJ2-7 NA TRBV19 TGTGCCAGTAGCAATAGCGGAGGCTCCTACGAGCAGTACTTC CASSNSGGSYEQYF
NA TRBJ1-1 once TRBV20-1 TGCAGTGAGGACAGATCCACTGAAGCTTTCTTT CSEDRSTEAFF
NA TRBJ1-1 NA TRBV5-6 TGTGCCAGCAGCTTTTGGGGAGGCATGAACACTGAAGCTTTCTTT CASSFWGGMNTEAFF
TRBD2 TRBJ2-1 NA TRBV29-1 TGCAGCGTTGACGGGCTAGCGGGAGCCAATGAGCAGTTCTTC CSVDGLAGANEQFF
TRBD2 TRBJ2-1 NA TRBV3-1/TRBV3-2 TGTGCCAGCAGCCAAGCCGGGCTTACTAGCGGGAGGGCTAGTGAGCAGTTCTTC CASSQAGLTSGRASEQFF
NA TRBJ1-1 NA TRBV10-3 TGTGCCATCAGTGAAGGGGGATTGAACACTGAAGCTTTCTTT CAISEGGLNTEAFF
NA TRBJ2-3 NA TRBV6-6 TGTGCCAGCAGTTTGCTAGACGTGCATACGCAGTATTTT CASSLLDVHTQYF
NA TRBJ1-2 NA TRBV28 TGTGCCAGCAGTTCAGGGGTGGGAGGCTACACCTTC CASSSGVGGYTF
NA TRBJ1-4 NA TRBV5-1 TGCGCCAGCAGCTTGCGGGGGGAGGAAAAACTGTTTTTT CASSLRGEEKLFF
NA TRBJ1-6 NA TRBV18 TGTGCCAGCTCACGAGACAGGCGGAGATCACCCCTCCACTTT CASSRDRRRSPLHF
NA TRBJ2-2 once TRBV18 TGTGCCAGCTCAACCCCCCCGCGAGGGGGCACCGGGGAGCTGTTTTTT CASSTPPRGGTGELFF
NA TRBJ2-7 NA TRBV2 TGTGCCAGCAGTTCTGGTCTTTACAGGGTGGGCGAGCAGTACTTC CASSSGLYRVGEQYF
NA TRBJ1-2 few TRBV5-1 TGCGCCAGCAGCTTGGATGGGGGCTCCCGGTTGGGCTACACCTTC CASSLDGGSRLGYTF
TRBD1 TRBJ1-2 once TRBV30 TGTGCCTGGAGTGTACCCGACAGGGTCGGGTATGGCTACACCTTC CAWSVPDRVGYGYTF
TRBD1 TRBJ1-5 NA TRBV3-1/TRBV3-2 TGTGCCAGCAGACAGGGGTATAGCAATCAGCCCCAGCATTTT CASRQGYSNQPQHF
NA TRBJ2-3 NA TRBV5-1 TGCGCCAGCAGAGCCGGAGGGCCTCAAGATACGCAGTATTTT CASRAGGPQDTQYF
NA TRBJ2-2 NA TRBV1 TGCACCGGAAGACTAGCGAAGAACACCGGGGAGCTGTTTTTT CTGRLAKNTGELFF
TRBD2 TRBJ2-5 NA TRBV7-9 TGTGCCAGCAGCCTGCCGGGACGGACCCTCCGGGGGGGCCAAGAGACCCAGTACTTC CASSLPGRTLRGGQETQYF
TRBD1 TRBJ1-1 NA TRBV27 TGTGCCAGCAGTTTAAGACAGGGGGCGCTTGGCACTGAAGCTTTCTTT CASSLRQGALGTEAFF
NA TRBJ2-5 NA TRBV4-1 TGCGCCAGCAGCCAGCGTGCGTGGACAGACAATGTTCGGACCCAGTACTTC CASSQRAWTDNVRTQYF
TRBD1 TRBJ1-6 NA TRBV27 TGTGCCAGCAGTGGGGGACAGGGCTCCTATAATTCACCCCTCCACTTT CASSGGQGSYNSPLHF
NA TRBJ1-4 NA TRBV5-1 TGCGCCAGCAGCTTGGGTGCGGGGGCGGAAAAACTGTTTTTT CASSLGAGAEKLFF
NA TRBJ2-1 NA TRBV19 TGTGCCAGTAGTAGATTAGCTGGGGAGCAGTTCTTC CASSRLAGEQFF
TRBD1 TRBJ1-5 NA TRBV7-8 TGTGCCAGCAGCCACGACAGGGCGCAGCCCCAGCATTTT CASSHDRAQPQHF
NA TRBJ2-2 NA TRBV25-1 TGTGCCAGCAGTGAAGAGGTGGGAGAGGGCACCGGGGAGCTGTTTTTT CASSEEVGEGTGELFF
TRBD2 TRBJ2-5 NA TRBV10-2 TGCGCCAGCAGTGAGTCTCGTAACCTAGCGGGAGGGCGGCGGGAGACCCAGTACTTC CASSESRNLAGGRRETQYF
NA TRBJ2-2 NA TRBV19 TGTGCCAGTAGTATAGCAGGGTACACCGGGGAGCTGTTTTTT CASSIAGYTGELFF
NA TRBJ2-7 few TRBV6-5 TGTGCCAGCAGTTCGGGGGACAGAGTCTACTTC CASSSGDRVYF
TRBD1 TRBJ1-5 NA TRBV6-4 TGTGCCAGCAGCCAACCGGGACAGGGGAATCAGCCCCAGCATTTT CASSQPGQGNQPQHF
NA TRBJ2-7 NA TRBV3-1/TRBV3-2 TGTGCCAGCAGCCAACCCGGGGATTTATACGAGCAGTACTTC CASSQPGDLYEQYF
TRBD2 TRBJ2-5 NA TRBV18 TGTGCCAGCTCACCAGGGAGGGGCGGACAAGAGACCCAGTACTTC CASSPGRGGQETQYF
NA TRBJ2-5 NA TRBV12-3/TRBV12-4 TGTGCCAGCACCACTTTTGAAGAGACCCAGTACTTC CASTTFEETQYF
NA TRBJ2-7 NA TRBV11-3 TGTGCCAGCAGCCCCGGGACGGCGGGGGAGCAGTACTTC CASSPGTAGEQYF
NA TRBJ2-6 once TRBV28 TGTGCCAGCAGTGGGGGCTACTCTGGGGCCAACGTCCTGACTTTC CASSGGYSGANVLTF
TRBD1 TRBJ2-3 NA TRBV2 TGTGCCAGCAGGAGGGGGCCCCCACATGATACGCAGTATTTT CASRRGPPHDTQYF
NA TRBJ2-5 NA TRBV25-1 TGTGCCAGCAGTGAATATAAGGGAAGCCAGGGGGGTAGAGAGACCCAGTACTTC CASSEYKGSQGGRETQYF
TRBD2 TRBJ2-7 NA TRBV5-1 TGCGCCAGCAGCCGGGTCGGGGGGAGCTACGAGCAGTACTTC CASSRVGGSYEQYF
NA TRBJ1-5 NA TRBV19 TGTGCCAGTAGTCCCGGGCCCGGGGATCAGCCCCAGCATTTT CASSPGPGDQPQHF
NA TRBJ1-6 NA TRBV7-3 TGTGCCAGCAGCTTAAATGTGAGACAGCCCCTCCACTTT CASSLNVRQPLHF
TRBD2 TRBJ2-1 once TRBV19 TGTGCCAGTAGTACAAGACTAGCGGGAGGTCTCTCCTACAATGAGCAGTTCTTC CASSTRLAGGLSYNEQFF
NA TRBJ2-2 NA TRBV7-2 TGTGCCAGCAGCTTCGCGGGAACGAACACCGGGGAGCTGTTTTTT CASSFAGTNTGELFF
TRBD2 TRBJ2-1 once TRBV24-1 TGTGCCACCAGTGATTTTAGCGGGCATGAGCAGTTCTTC CATSDFSGHEQFF